This is a list of T cell receptor beta chains from one sample in a study of CD8 T cells in Susac syndrome. MiXCR, run by TCRdb on the immunoSEQ multiplex PCR reads, gives a single entry per CDR3 protein. Of more than 150,000 distinct CDR3 sequences in the sample, approximately 94% are singletons; the top ten hold around 0.1%. Sequenced: CD4+ T cells from PBMCs. These receptors were collected from a human donor with Susac syndrome. Both conserved end residues are part of each CDR3. Each record gives: clone size, D gene, V gene, J gene, CDR3 DNA, CDR3 protein. The D gene is left open where the match is weak. Where a row states a size, it is once, few, many or the class of an expanded clone; other rows omit it.

clone_size: NA; d_call: NA; v_call: TRBV5-6; j_call: TRBJ2-7; cdr3_nt: TGTGCCAGCAGCTTCTTGGGCCGAGACGAGCAGTACTTC; cdr3_aa: CASSFLGRDEQYF
clone_size: NA; d_call: NA; v_call: TRBV11-2; j_call: TRBJ1-2; cdr3_nt: TGTGCCAGCAGCCCGGTGCGAAACTATGGCTACACCTTC; cdr3_aa: CASSPVRNYGYTF
clone_size: once; d_call: NA; v_call: TRBV9; j_call: TRBJ2-3; cdr3_nt: TGTGCCAGCAGCGTAGTAGGGGAACCCACAGATACGCAGTATTTT; cdr3_aa: CASSVVGEPTDTQYF
clone_size: NA; d_call: NA; v_call: TRBV30; j_call: TRBJ1-2; cdr3_nt: TGTGCCTGGACAGGGAATGGCTACACCTTC; cdr3_aa: CAWTGNGYTF
clone_size: NA; d_call: TRBD1; v_call: TRBV6-5; j_call: TRBJ1-5; cdr3_nt: TGTGCCAGCAGTTCTAGGACAGGGATTGGTAATCAGCCCCAGCATTTT; cdr3_aa: CASSSRTGIGNQPQHF
clone_size: NA; d_call: NA; v_call: TRBV11-2; j_call: TRBJ2-3; cdr3_nt: TGTGCCAGCAGCCGAAACCGTGATACGCAGTATTTT; cdr3_aa: CASSRNRDTQYF
clone_size: NA; d_call: NA; v_call: TRBV28; j_call: TRBJ1-2; cdr3_nt: TGTGCCAGCAGTTCGCCAGGTTTGCAGAATGGCTACACCTTC; cdr3_aa: CASSSPGLQNGYTF
clone_size: NA; d_call: TRBD1; v_call: TRBV5-4; j_call: TRBJ2-3; cdr3_nt: TGTGCCAGCAGCTTGCCGGGACAGGTAGTAGATACGCAGTATTTT; cdr3_aa: CASSLPGQVVDTQYF
clone_size: NA; d_call: TRBD1; v_call: TRBV30; j_call: TRBJ1-4; cdr3_nt: TGTGCCTGGAAACCTGACAGGGTTTGGGAAAAACTGTTTTTT; cdr3_aa: CAWKPDRVWEKLFF
clone_size: NA; d_call: NA; v_call: TRBV11-2; j_call: TRBJ1-5; cdr3_nt: TGTGCCAGCAGCCTGGGACATTTGAATCAGCCCCAGCATTTT; cdr3_aa: CASSLGHLNQPQHF
clone_size: NA; d_call: NA; v_call: TRBV30; j_call: TRBJ2-2; cdr3_nt: TGTGCCTGGAGTGTAGGTGGGGGGCCGTCGGCCGGGGAGCTGTTTTTT; cdr3_aa: CAWSVGGGPSAGELFF
clone_size: NA; d_call: TRBD1; v_call: TRBV29-1; j_call: TRBJ1-2; cdr3_nt: TGCAGCGTTGACCCAGGGGGGGTATATGGCTACACCTTC; cdr3_aa: CSVDPGGVYGYTF
clone_size: NA; d_call: NA; v_call: TRBV5-1; j_call: TRBJ2-2; cdr3_nt: TGCGCCAGCAGCTTGTCATCAGGGGATATGTTCCGGGAGCTGTTTTTT; cdr3_aa: CASSLSSGDMFRELFF
clone_size: NA; d_call: NA; v_call: TRBV19; j_call: TRBJ2-6; cdr3_nt: TGTGCCAGTAGTATAGACGAGGGGGGGGCCAACGTCCTGACTTTC; cdr3_aa: CASSIDEGGANVLTF
clone_size: NA; d_call: NA; v_call: TRBV6-2/TRBV6-3; j_call: TRBJ2-1; cdr3_nt: TGTGCCAGCAAGAGGGAGTACAATGAGCAGTTCTTC; cdr3_aa: CASKREYNEQFF
clone_size: NA; d_call: NA; v_call: TRBV5-1; j_call: TRBJ2-5; cdr3_nt: TGTGCCAGCAGCTTAGCAGGAAACCAAGAGACCCAGTACTTC; cdr3_aa: CASSLAGNQETQYF
clone_size: NA; d_call: NA; v_call: TRBV15; j_call: TRBJ1-2; cdr3_nt: TGTGCCACCAGCAGAGATACAGCCGACTATGGCTACACCTTC; cdr3_aa: CATSRDTADYGYTF
clone_size: once; d_call: NA; v_call: TRBV5-1; j_call: TRBJ2-3; cdr3_nt: TGCGCCAGCAGCCTAACGGACTCAAAACCGGATACGCAGTATTTT; cdr3_aa: CASSLTDSKPDTQYF